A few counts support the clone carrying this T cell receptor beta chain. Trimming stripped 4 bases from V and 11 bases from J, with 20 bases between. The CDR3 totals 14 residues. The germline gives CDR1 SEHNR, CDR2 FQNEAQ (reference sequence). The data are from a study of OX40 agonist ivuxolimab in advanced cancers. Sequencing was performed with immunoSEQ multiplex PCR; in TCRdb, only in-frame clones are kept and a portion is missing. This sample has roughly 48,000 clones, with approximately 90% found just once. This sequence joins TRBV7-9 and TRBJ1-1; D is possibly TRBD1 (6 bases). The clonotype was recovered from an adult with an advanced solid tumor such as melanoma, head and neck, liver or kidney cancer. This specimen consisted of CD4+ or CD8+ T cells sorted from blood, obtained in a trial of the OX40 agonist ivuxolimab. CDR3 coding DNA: TGTGCCAGCAGCTCATCAGGGGATGTCCTAAGGGCTTTCTTT. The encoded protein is CASSSSGDVLRAFF.